This T cell receptor beta chain was sequenced in a study of response to subunit inactivated influenza vaccine. TCRdb re-analysed the RT-PCR reads in MiXCR, keeping a single row per CDR3 protein. The sample carries 650,000 to 800,000 distinct CDR3 sequences, roughly 14% recorded once. This clonotype showed up just a few times. The antigen is undetermined. The study's findings and limits: There was a suggestion from the authors that each seasonal influenza vaccination recruits few new T cells.

Trimming took 7 bases from V and 4 from J; bases not matched to a gene: 7. Germline V gene lookup returns CDR1 ENHRY and CDR2 SYGVKD. The CDR3 totals 15 residues. This receptor was taken from a man aged 45 to 65 who received an inactivated influenza vaccine. This chain joins TRBV10-3 and TRBJ2-1; TRBD2 matches 10 bases. Sequencing was performed on PBMCs from blood, taken roughly 15 days before vaccination. The CDR3 DNA sequence: TGTGCCATCATGGGCGAGCGGGAGGGGTACAATGAGCAGTTCTTC. Its translation is CAIMGEREGYNEQFF.